The 27 T cell receptor beta chains below were found in one sample sequenced in a study of tumor-infiltrating lymphocytes in primary liver carcinoma. Blood RNA came from unsorted whole blood; germline DNA was also extracted. The researchers produced TCR beta cDNA from roughly 500 ng total RNA with a constant-region primer. ARM-PCR, slightly modified, supplied the TCR beta libraries through three nested multiplex PCR rounds. The study ran its first two PCR rounds for approximately 11 cycles each, using TRBV1-TRBV30 forward primers and a C-beta reverse primer. MiXCR, applied by TCRdb to the multiplex PCR reads, yields one record per CDR3 protein. The data show fewer than 350,000 distinct CDR3 sequences, 65% seen once. The specimen sequenced was peripheral blood. The receptors shown here come from a man in his forties with primary liver carcinoma and hepatitis B virus infection.

As regards this clonotype: A much more abundant neighbour one base away suggests this may be a read error. The chain combines TRBV6-6 with TRBJ1-2; no firm D call. The germline V gene encodes CDR1 MNHNY and CDR2 SVGAGI (reference sequence). This CDR3 has 13 residues. The chain's CDR3 is CANSYGSNYGYTF. The CDR3 region has the DNA TGTGCCAACAGTTACGGGTCGAACTATGGCTACACCTTC.

This chain uses TRBV6-6 with TRBJ2-7, with D tentatively TRBD1 (7 bases). The germline V gene encodes CDR1 MNHNY and CDR2 SVGAGI (reference sequence). This CDR3 contains 14 residues. Trimming removed 4 bases at V and 5 bases at J, with 15 bases between. Here the CDR3 DNA reads TGTGCCAGCAGTTGCTTGGAGGGGGCCAACGAGCAGTACTTC. Translated, it gives CASSCLEGANEQYF.

Notes on this clonotype: The conserved final phenylalanine or tryptophan is absent from the CDR3, which likely points to a read error. This chain joins TRBV5-4 and TRBJ2-7, with 13 bases lining up with TRBD2. CDR1 is SGHNT and CDR2 is YYREEE in the germline V gene (reference sequence). The CDR3 length is 16 residues. The J segment lost 2 bases and the V segment lost 5 bases, leaving 7 bases of the junction unmatched. Here the CDR3 reads CASSTGLAGAAYEQYL. For the CDR3, the DNA is TGTGCCAGCAGTACCGGACTAGCGGGAGCCGCCTACGAGCAGTACTTA.

Details on this clonotype: The conserved closing phenylalanine or tryptophan is absent in this CDR3, likely reflecting a read error. The CDR3 region has the DNA TGTGCCAACAGCTTAGACCCTGCGGGCGAGCAGTACTTA. Translated, it gives CANSLDPAGEQYL. The rearrangement joins TRBV11-2 to TRBJ2-7; perhaps TRBD2 as D (5 bases). Germline V lookup: CDR1 SGHAT, CDR2 FQNNGV. This CDR3 contains 13 residues.

Concerning this clonotype itself: One base away lies a much larger clone, so this may be a sequencing read error. This sequence joins TRBV29-1 and TRBJ1-6, with TRBD1 as a possible D gene (5 bases). The germline V gene encodes CDR1 SQVTM and CDR2 ANQGSEA. The CDR3 length is 13 residues. The V gene lost 4 bases and the J gene lost 10 bases, with 14 bases spanning the gap. CDR3 coding DNA: TGCAGCGTTGGGGTACAGGCGGGCTCACCCCTCCACTTT. This gives the protein CSVGVQAGSPLHF.

The V gene is TRBV15, the J gene TRBJ2-5; the D gene is possibly TRBD2 (6 bases). CDR3 length: 18 residues. Per germline, CDR1 LNHNV and CDR2 YYDKDF (reference sequence). V was pared by 0 bases and J by 5 bases, with 22 bases between. This CDR3 reads CATSRDFFQVASGETQYF. The CDR3 nucleotides are TGTGCCACCAGCAGAGATTTTTTCCAAGTCGCGAGCGGGGAGACCCAGTACTTC.

About this clonotype: The final CDR3 position lacks the conserved phenylalanine or tryptophan, pointing to a likely read error. No DNA is shown, since the ends of the CDR3 on it are uncertain; the CDR3 is the one TCRdb lists. V and J are TRBV11-3 and TRBJ2-7; the listed D gene, TRBD1, was not tested against the DNA. The CDR3 contains 13 residues when both ends are counted. The germline gives CDR1 SGHNT, CDR2 YENEEA. This CDR3 is CASSQGPMREQYL.

Remarks on this clonotype: A read error may be the cause here, since a much bigger clone is one base away. This rearrangement joins TRBV6-6 to TRBJ1-2, with TRBD1 identical over 7 bases. Germline assignment: CDR1 MNHNY and CDR2 SVGAGI (reference sequence). The CDR3 runs to 14 residues. The CDR3 sequence: CTSSYQGQNYGYTF. CDR3 coding DNA: TGTACCAGCAGTTACCAGGGACAGAACTATGGCTACACCTTC.

Note on this clonotype: A much larger clone sits a single nucleotide away, making a read error possible. The chain carries TRBV12-3 or TRBV12-4 and TRBJ2-7; possible D gene TRBD1, 6 bases. This CDR3 is 15 amino acids long. Between the trimmed V and J ends, which lost 5 bases and 5 bases, there was a span of 19 bases. This CDR3 is CASSPKGEKFHEQYF. For the CDR3, the DNA is TGTGCCAGCAGTCCCAAGGGGGAAAAATTCCACGAGCAGTACTTC.

In regard to this clonotype: A much larger clone lies a single base off, so this may be a read error. This chain connects TRBV7-9 to TRBJ1-1; D gene uncertain. CDR1 and CDR2 (germline): SEHNR, FQNEAQ (reference sequence). This CDR3 region has 13 residues. Trimming stripped 10 bases from V and 7 bases from J, with 19 bases between. The DNA for the CDR3 is TGTGCCAACAGTCTGAGGGCGTCCTATGAAGCTTTCTTT. Its translation: CANSLRASYEAFF.

The chain employs TRBV4-2 and TRBJ2-1, with a weak D call TRBD1 (6 bases). This CDR3 has 13 residues. The V end was cut by 5 bases, the J end by 6 bases, with 11 bases between. Germline V gene sequence: CDR1 LGHNA, CDR2 YNFKEQ. CDR3 nucleotide sequence: TGTGCCAGCAGCGCCCGGACAGTCAATGAGCAGTTCTTC. It specifies CASSARTVNEQFF.

This clonotype was observed many times. The rearrangement joins TRBV6-1 to TRBJ1-1; D is uncertain. The germline gives CDR1 MNHNS, CDR2 SASEGT. The CDR3 spans 16 residues. V was trimmed by 3 bases and J by 3 bases, leaving 17 bases between them. This CDR3 is CASSDPAGFYDTEAFF. CDR3 sequence (DNA): TGTGCCAGCAGTGATCCGGCAGGTTTTTACGACACTGAAGCTTTCTTT.

This clonotype was seen at least ten times. The chain combines TRBV11-2 with TRBJ2-7, with D hard to call. The germline V gene encodes CDR1 SGHAT and CDR2 FQNNGV. The CDR3 is 12 residues long. Between the trimmed V and J ends, which lost 6 bases and 3 bases, there was a span of 9 bases. The CDR3: CASSPGGYEQYF. The DNA for the CDR3 is TGTGCCAGCAGTCCAGGTGGCTACGAGCAGTACTTC.

As for this clonotype: This sequence may be a read error, since a much larger clone differs from it by one base. The chain combines TRBV6-2 or TRBV6-3 with TRBJ1-5; D is ambiguous. CDR3 length: 12 amino acids. V was cut by 2 bases and J by 5 bases, with 4 bases left in between. Germline loops: CDR1 MNHEY, CDR2 SVGEGT. CDR3 amino acids: CASSYTDQPQHF. The CDR3 DNA reads as TGTGCCAGCAGTTACACGGATCAGCCCCAGCATTTT.

A few counts support this clonotype. The chain has TRBV6-5 and TRBJ2-1, with 13 bases identical to TRBD2. CDR1 and CDR2 (germline): MNHEY, SVGAGI. This CDR3 spans 15 amino acids. V shed 5 bases, J shed 7 bases, and the junction held 5 bases outside the gene matches. The CDR3 DNA is TGTGCCAGCAGTCCGCGGACTAGCGGGAGTAATGAGCAGTTCTTC. Protein product: CASSPRTSGSNEQFF.

A remark on this clonotype: A much larger clonotype is one base distant, so this may be a read error. The chain is built from TRBV10-3 and TRBJ2-5; unclear D gene. The V gene lost 5 bases and the J gene lost 2 bases, with 6 bases spanning the gap. Germline V lookup: CDR1 ENHRY, CDR2 SYGVKD. This CDR3 spans 12 amino acids. The CDR3 region is CAISIGQETQYF. The CDR3, as DNA: TGTGCCATCAGTATCGGGCAAGAGACCCAGTACTTC.

This clonotype was counted a few times. V is TRBV11-2 and J is TRBJ2-1, with 13 bases fitting TRBD2. The CDR3 runs to 21 residues. Unmatched junction bases numbered 22, after V lost 7 bases and J lost 4 bases. Germline lookup yields CDR1 SGHAT and CDR2 FQNNGV. CDR3 bases: TGTGCCAGCATCCCAAGAGAAGGACTAGCGGGGGCCAGCCCAATGTACAATGAGCAGTTCTTC. It translates to CASIPREGLAGASPMYNEQFF.

V and J are TRBV6-1 and TRBJ1-1; D perhaps matches TRBD1 (5 bases). The V end lost 5 bases, the J end lost 4 bases, and 17 bases lay between the germline ends. This CDR3 is built from 15 residues. Germline CDR1 reads MNHNS; CDR2 reads SASEGT. The CDR3 sequence is CASSTGGRAGTEAFF. CDR3 bases: TGTGCCAGCAGTACTGGGGGACGGGCGGGCACTGAAGCTTTCTTT.

Concerning this clonotype: The junction departs from the called germline gene at one end, perhaps through a read error. The chain uses TRBV7-9 and TRBJ1-1; TRBD1 matches at 10 bases. Germline assignment: CDR1 SEHNR and CDR2 FQNEAQ (reference sequence). The CDR3 covers 13 residues. The CDR3 nucleotides are TGTGCCGGCAGACGGACAGGGGGCACTGAAGCTTTCTTT. This sequence encodes CAGRRTGGTEAFF.

This clonotype was counted a single time. This sequence may be a read error, since a much larger clone differs from it by one base. The chain uses TRBV6-1 and TRBJ1-1, with TRBD1 as a possible D gene (6 bases). V was shortened by 2 bases and J by 7 bases, with 17 bases between the two germline ends. The germline V gene encodes CDR1 MNHNS and CDR2 SASEGT. The CDR3 extends over 15 amino acids. The CDR3 region has the DNA TGTGCCAGCAGTGAACCTGGACAGCCGTGGAGTGAAGCTTTCTTT. It encodes CASSEPGQPWSEAFF.

About this clonotype itself: A read error may explain this, as a much larger clone is one base away. Here the CDR3 omits its conserved ending phenylalanine or tryptophan, so a read error is the likely source. The gene calls are TRBV6-6 and TRBJ2-1; D is undetermined. This CDR3 comprises 13 residues. V was trimmed by 0 bases and J by 7 bases, leaving 7 bases between them. Germline CDR1 and CDR2: MNHNY and SVGAGI (reference sequence). The CDR3 sequence: CASSYSVRNEQFS. The CDR3 DNA reads TGTGCCAGCAGTTACTCTGTTCGGAATGAGCAGTTCTCC.

As regards this clonotype: A read error may be the cause here, since a much bigger clone is one base away. The chain carries TRBV12-3 or TRBV12-4 and TRBJ2-1, with D possibly matching TRBD1 (6 bases). The CDR3 loop spans 13 amino acids. The CDR3 loop reads CATRGRQYNEQLF. As DNA, the CDR3 is TGTGCCACCAGGGGCAGGCAATACAATGAGCAGCTCTTC.

The chain is built from TRBV2 and TRBJ1-6, with 7 nucleotides matching TRBD1. The CDR3 contains 16 residues. V gave up 6 bases and J gave up 5 bases; unmatched junction bases: 10. CDR1 and CDR2 (germline): SNHLY, FYNNEI. In nucleotides, the CDR3 is TGTGCCAGCAGAGAGAATCCGGGACAGAATAATTCACCCCTCCACTTT. It yields the protein CASRENPGQNNSPLHF.

A word on this clonotype: This may be a read error: a much more frequent sequence differs by one nucleotide. The chain employs TRBV5-5 and TRBJ2-3; 7 nucleotides align to TRBD2. CDR3 length: 14 amino acids. Germline CDR1 reads SGHKS; CDR2 reads YYEKEE (reference sequence). CDR3 region: CAGSHSGSTDTQYF. CDR3 DNA: TGTGCCGGCAGTCATAGCGGGAGCACAGATACGCAGTATTTT.

Remarks on this clonotype: With a much larger clone just one base away, this may be a read error. The chain combines TRBV6-2 or TRBV6-3 with TRBJ2-2; no definite D call. Germline V CDR1 and CDR2: MNHEY, SVGEGT. This CDR3 comprises 14 residues. CDR3 sequence: CVSSFSVLTGELFF. In DNA, the CDR3 is TGTGTCAGCAGTTTTTCTGTATTGACCGGGGAGCTGTTTTTT.

Details on this clonotype: A read error may account for a junction end that differs from germline. J is TRBJ1-2 and V is TRBV11-2; no firm D call. Germline V gene sequence: CDR1 SGHAT, CDR2 FQNNGV. The CDR3 length is 13 residues. This CDR3 reads CASSSTWVNGYTF. The CDR3, as DNA: TGTGCGAGCAGCTCGACATGGGTGAATGGCTACACCTTC.

The V call is TRBV5-4, the J call TRBJ2-2, with D possibly being TRBD1 (6 bases). Germline lookup yields CDR1 SGHNT and CDR2 YYREEE (reference sequence). The CDR3 spans 18 residues. Trimming stripped 4 bases from V and 5 bases from J, with 24 bases between. The CDR3 sequence: CASSRRTATTSTTGELFF. CDR3 in DNA: TGTGCCAGCAGCCGTAGGACAGCCACGACAAGTACGACCGGGGAGCTGTTTTTT. The full variable domain, completed using reference TRBV5-4 and TRBJ2-2, is ETGVTQSPTHLIKTRGQQVTLRCSSQSGHNTVSWYQQALGQGPQFIFQYYREEENGRGNFPPRFSGLQFPNYSSELNVNALELDDSALYLCASSRRTATTSTTGELFFGEGSRLTVL.